These T cell receptor beta chains were read from a single sample in a study of spatial heterogeneity in lung cancer. TCRdb redid the calling of the 5' RACE reads with MiXCR, one entry per CDR3 protein. Of approximately 4,600 distinct CDR3 sequences listed, about a fifth are singletons. This sample comprised normal lung tissue next to the tumor, obtained at surgery. All receptors come from a female donor with early-stage non-small cell lung cancer. CDR3s include the opening cysteine and the closing phenylalanine or tryptophan. A D gene is named only where the DNA matches it firmly. A clone size is listed for some rows: how often the clone was seen (once, few, many), or a class if it is expanded.

CSARDRSAGELFF	TGCAGTGCTAGAGATAGAAGCGCCGGGGAGCTGTTTTTT	many	TRBJ2-2	13	-	TRBV20-1
CANSVGTGTDTQYF	TGTGCCAATTCGGTGGGGACGGGCACAGATACGCAGTATTTT	-	TRBJ2-3	14	-	TRBV7-2
CSAFPGFLQETQYF	TGCAGTGCTTTCCCGGGTTTCCTGCAAGAGACCCAGTACTTC	few	TRBJ2-5	14	-	TRBV20-1
CASSPSSYEQYF	TGTGCCAGCAGCCCCAGCTCCTACGAGCAGTACTTC	medium-sized	TRBJ2-7	12	-	TRBV7-9
CASSPRGGETQYF	TGTGCCAGCTCACCCCGGGGAGGAGAGACCCAGTACTTC	medium-sized	TRBJ2-5	13	-	TRBV18
CATSDLQRQGITGELFF	TGTGCCACCAGTGATTTGCAACGACAGGGGATAACCGGGGAGCTGTTTTTT	medium-sized	TRBJ2-2	17	TRBD1	TRBV24-1
CASSLEPGTTQYF	TGTGCCAGCAGCTTAGAACCGGGGACTACGCAGTATTTT	many	TRBJ2-3	13	-	TRBV11-2
CASSELRPYEQYF	TGTGCCAGCAGTGAATTGCGCCCCTACGAGCAGTACTTC	few	TRBJ2-7	13	-	TRBV25-1
CASSPPPGGSEKLFF	TGTGCCAGCAGCCCTCCCCCCGGGGGCAGTGAAAAACTGTTTTTT	-	TRBJ1-4	15	-	TRBV7-9
CASSPRQSSYEQYF	TGTGCCAGCTCACCACGTCAGTCCTCCTACGAGCAGTACTTC	-	TRBJ2-7	14	-	TRBV18
CASRPAKGTALFGYTF	TGTGCCAGCAGGCCTGCAAAAGGGACAGCGCTTTTTGGCTACACCTTC	few	TRBJ1-2	16	TRBD1	TRBV6-1
CASSFGGGGDTQYF	TGTGCCAGCAGCTTTGGAGGAGGGGGAGATACGCAGTATTTT	many	TRBJ2-3	14	-	TRBV7-9
CASSLDTGSIAGANVLTF	TGTGCCAGCAGCTTAGATACCGGGAGCATAGCCGGGGCCAACGTCCTGACTTTC	many	TRBJ2-6	18	-	TRBV11-2
CASSLTPWGQDKFF	TGCGCCAGCAGCTTAACCCCCTGGGGACAGGATAAGTTCTTC	medium-sized	TRBJ2-1	14	TRBD1	TRBV5-1
CASSQVGIREQYF	TGTGCCAGCAGCCAAGTGGGGATACGCGAGCAGTACTTC	medium-sized	TRBJ2-7	13	-	TRBV3-1
CASISTVNYGYTF	TGTGCCAGTATTTCGACGGTAAACTATGGCTACACCTTC	medium-sized	TRBJ1-2	13	-	TRBV19
CASALQGFNEKLFF	TGTGCCAGCGCGCTACAGGGGTTTAATGAAAAACTGTTTTTT	medium-sized	TRBJ1-4	14	TRBD1	TRBV28
CSVARGSISYEQYF	TGCAGCGTTGCGAGGGGCTCCATCAGCTACGAGCAGTACTTC	-	TRBJ2-7	14	-	TRBV29-1
CASLGAASNEQFF	TGTGCCAGCCTTGGGGCGGCCAGCAATGAGCAGTTCTTC	-	TRBJ2-1	13	-	TRBV6-5
CSAPGSIYEQYF	TGCAGTGCCCCTGGGTCCATCTACGAGCAGTACTTC	medium-sized	TRBJ2-7	12	-	TRBV20-1
CASNPVQDSRNQPQHF	TGTGCCAGCAACCCCGTGCAGGACAGCCGAAATCAGCCCCAGCATTTT	many	TRBJ1-5	16	-	TRBV6-5
CASSQGVRSETQYF	TGTGCCAGCAGCCAAGGTGTCAGATCCGAGACCCAGTACTTC	many	TRBJ2-5	14	-	TRBV14
CASSLTADPLYEQYF	TGTGCCAGCAGCTTAACGGCAGACCCGCTCTACGAGCAGTACTTC	-	TRBJ2-7	15	-	TRBV7-2
CASGIERSRYSNQPQHF	TGTGCCAGTGGGATAGAAAGAAGCCGGTATAGCAATCAGCCCCAGCATTTT	-	TRBJ1-5	17	-	TRBV19
CASSWVLNTEAFF	TGTGCCAGCAGCTGGGTGTTAAACACTGAAGCTTTCTTT	once	TRBJ1-1	13	-	TRBV6-2/TRBV6-3
CASSYGGPETQYF	TGTGCCAGCAGCTACGGGGGGCCAGAGACCCAGTACTTC	medium-sized	TRBJ2-5	13	-	TRBV7-2
CASGLTGKGSPLHF	TGTGCTAGTGGTTTGACAGGGAAGGGATCACCCCTCCACTTT	many	TRBJ1-6	14	-	TRBV12-5